This T cell receptor (beta chain) was identified during a study of identical twins. Germline V CDR1 and CDR2: ENHRY, SYGVKD. The CDR3 totals 12 residues. Trimming shortened V by 3 bases and J by 6 bases, and 8 bases separated the two germline ends. Study-level findings and limits: Fewer insertions were carried by abundant cord blood beta clonotypes, but none was seen in memory repertoires.

One entry per CDR3 protein, called by TCRdb with MiXCR from the 5' RACE reads. In the table there are 450,000 or so distinct CDR3 sequences, 12% to 15% of which are singletons. In regard to this clonotype: What it recognizes is unknown.

This sample also belongs to another study, concerning yellow fever vaccine responses in identical twins.

The chain joins TRBV10-3 to TRBJ1-2; weak D call: TRBD1 (6 bases). The sample taken for sequencing was CD4+ T cells sorted from blood. The source of this sequence is a woman aged 18-29 years in good health. This CDR3 reads CAISETGNGYTF. DNA of the CDR3: TGTGCCATCAGTGAAACAGGGAATGGCTACACCTTC.